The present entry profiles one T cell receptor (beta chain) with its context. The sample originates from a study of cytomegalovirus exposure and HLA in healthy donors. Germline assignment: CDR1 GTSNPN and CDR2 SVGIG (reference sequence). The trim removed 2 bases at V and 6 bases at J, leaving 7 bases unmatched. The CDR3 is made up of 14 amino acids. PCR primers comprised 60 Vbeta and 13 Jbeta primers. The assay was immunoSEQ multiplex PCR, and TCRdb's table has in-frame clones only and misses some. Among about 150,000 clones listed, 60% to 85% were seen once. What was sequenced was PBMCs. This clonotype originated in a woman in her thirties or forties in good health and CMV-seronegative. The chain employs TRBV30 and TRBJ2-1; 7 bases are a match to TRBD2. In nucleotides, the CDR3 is TGTGCCTGGAGTCAGACTAGCAGGGCCAATGAGCAGTTCTTC. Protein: CAWSQTSRANEQFF.